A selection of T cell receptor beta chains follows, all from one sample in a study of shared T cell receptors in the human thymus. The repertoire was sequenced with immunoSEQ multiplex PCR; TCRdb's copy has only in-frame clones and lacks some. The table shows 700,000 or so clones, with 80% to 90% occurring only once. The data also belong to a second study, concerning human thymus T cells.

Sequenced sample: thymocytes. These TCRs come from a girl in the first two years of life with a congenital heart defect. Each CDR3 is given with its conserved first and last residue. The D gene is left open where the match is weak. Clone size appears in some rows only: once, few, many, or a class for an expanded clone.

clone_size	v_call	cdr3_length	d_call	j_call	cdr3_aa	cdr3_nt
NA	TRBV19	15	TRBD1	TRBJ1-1	CASCDRVGRNTEAFF	TGTGCCAGTTGTGACAGGGTTGGGCGGAACACTGAAGCTTTCTTT
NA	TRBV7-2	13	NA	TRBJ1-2	CASSIEGLKGYTF	TGTGCCAGCAGCATAGAGGGACTGAAGGGCTACACCTTC
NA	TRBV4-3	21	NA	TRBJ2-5	CASSQDRESRRDTRNQETQYF	TGCGCCAGCAGCCAAGATCGGGAAAGCAGACGGGACACGAGGAACCAAGAGACCCAGTACTTC
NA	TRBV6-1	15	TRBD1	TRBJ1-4	CASSDHRGGDEKLFF	TGTGCCAGCAGTGACCACAGGGGGGGGGATGAAAAACTGTTTTTT
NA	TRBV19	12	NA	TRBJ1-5	CASSLGHQPQHF	TGTGCCAGTAGTCTTGGACACCAGCCCCAGCATTTT
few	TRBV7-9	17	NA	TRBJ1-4	CASSLGGVGCTNEKLFF	TGTGCCAGCAGCTTAGGGGGGGTTGGATGTACTAATGAAAAACTGTTTTTT
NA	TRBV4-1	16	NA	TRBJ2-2	CASSQDRIRGPGELFF	TGCGCCAGCAGCCAAGATCGCATCCGGGGTCCCGGGGAGCTGTTTTTT
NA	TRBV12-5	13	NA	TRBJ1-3	CASARSGGNTIYF	TGTGCTAGCGCCCGGTCCGGGGGAAACACCATATATTTT
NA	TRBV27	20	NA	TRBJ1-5	CASSVCAPGDTNYSNQPQHF	TGTGCCAGCTCGGTTTGTGCCCCCGGGGACACAAATTATAGCAATCAGCCCCAGCATTTT
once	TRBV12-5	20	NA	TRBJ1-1	CASGRGFRGLTFDQNTEAFF	TGTGCTAGTGGTCGCGGATTTCGAGGCCTAACTTTCGACCAGAACACTGAAGCTTTCTTT
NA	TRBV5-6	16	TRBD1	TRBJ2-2	CASSQMGQGISGELFF	TGTGCCAGCAGCCAAATGGGACAGGGAATTTCCGGGGAGCTGTTTTTT
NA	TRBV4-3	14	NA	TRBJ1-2	CASSQDVQNYGYTF	TGCGCCAGCAGCCAAGACGTACAGAACTATGGCTACACCTTC
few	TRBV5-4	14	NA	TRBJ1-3	CASSLGISGNTIYF	TGTGCCAGCAGCTTGGGTATCTCTGGAAACACCATATATTTT
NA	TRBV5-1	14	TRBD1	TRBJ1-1	CASSHRGVSTEAFF	TGCGCCAGCAGCCACAGGGGAGTCAGCACTGAAGCTTTCTTT
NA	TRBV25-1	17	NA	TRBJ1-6	CASSELKGGRPNSPLHF	TGTGCCAGCAGTGAATTAAAGGGAGGACGGCCCAATTCACCCCTCCACTTT
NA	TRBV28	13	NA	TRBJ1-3	CASTNRAGNTIYF	TGTGCCAGCACTAACAGGGCTGGAAACACCATATATTTT
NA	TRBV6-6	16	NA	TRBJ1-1	CASSREVWVMNTEAFF	TGTGCCAGCAGCCGTGAGGTCTGGGTCATGAACACTGAAGCTTTCTTT
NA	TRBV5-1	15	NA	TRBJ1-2	CASSLGQFTNYGYTF	TGCGCCAGCAGCTTGGGGCAGTTCACTAACTATGGCTACACCTTC